The clone carrying this T cell receptor beta chain occurred a few times. The antigen is not known. Trimming cost V 1 base and J 4 bases; bases outside gene matches: 7. This CDR3 comprises 16 residues. Germline CDR1 and CDR2: KGHDR and SFDVKD. This specimen comes from a study of identical twins. All donors were healthy, and all were Caucasian. Template switching, a step in the protocol, added a universal primer site, and cDNA carried unique molecular identifiers. MiXCR, applied by TCRdb to the 5' RACE reads, yields one record per CDR3 protein. The repertoire includes 450,000 or so distinct CDR3 sequences, around 15% of them detected once, and around 0.98% sits in the top ten. Study conclusions and caveats: Insertions were fewer in abundant cord blood beta clonotypes, whereas memory repertoires showed none of this pattern.

These data were likewise used in another study, on yellow fever vaccine responses in identical twins.

Sequenced: CD4+ T cells sorted from blood. This chain uses TRBV24-1 with TRBJ2-3, with 7 bases that match TRBD2. This receptor was identified in a woman aged 18 to 35 in good health. Here the CDR3 reads CATSDFGGGQADTQYF. CDR3 in DNA: TGTGCCACCAGTGATTTCGGGGGAGGGCAGGCAGATACGCAGTATTTT.